One sample yielded the 32 T cell receptor beta chains listed below, sequenced in a study of blood T cell repertoires in COVID-19. Some clones are missing from TCRdb's copy, which holds only in-frame ones; the method was immunoSEQ multiplex PCR. The sample lists 200,000 to 300,000 clones; about 80% were seen once. What was sequenced was peripheral blood. The source is a woman of 80 years or more with acute or convalescent COVID-19.

The chain combines TRBV7-3 with TRBJ1-1; D not resolved. The CDR3 runs 13 residues. Germline V gene data show CDR1 as SGHTA and CDR2 as FQGTGA. Trimming stripped 1 base from V and 7 bases from J, with 10 bases between. The CDR3 DNA reads TGTGCCAGCAGCTTAAATCTAGGCCTTGAAGCTTTCTTT. Translation: CASSLNLGLEAFF.

The rearrangement joins TRBV6-5 to TRBJ1-1; D is perhaps TRBD1 (5 bases). V lost 4 bases, J lost 5 bases, and 17 bases lay in between. CDR1 is MNHEY, CDR2 SVGAGI, per germline. The CDR3 covers 15 residues. DNA for the CDR3: TGTGCCAGCAGTTCAAGGGGAAAAGCGGGGACTGAAGCTTTCTTT. It codes for CASSSRGKAGTEAFF.

This clone has only a few counts. The V gene is TRBV5-1, the J gene TRBJ2-1; 12 bases agree with TRBD2. The CDR3 has 17 residues. Germline trimming cut 3 bases from V and 8 bases from J; bases unmatched to any gene: 12. Germline CDR1 reads SGHRS; CDR2 reads YFSETQ. The CDR3 here is CASSSTSGSSHWDEQFF. The CDR3 nucleotides are TGCGCCAGCAGCTCGACTAGCGGGAGCTCCCATTGGGATGAGCAGTTCTTC.

This chain joins TRBV11-3 and TRBJ2-5; TRBD1 might be the D (6 bases). CDR1 is SGHNT and CDR2 is YENEEA in the germline V gene. The CDR3 has 13 amino acids. Deletions cut 1 base from V and 4 bases from J, with 7 bases between. CDR3 loop: CASSLGDTETQYF. CDR3 DNA: TGTGCCAGCAGCTTAGGGGACACAGAGACCCAGTACTTC.

V gene TRBV5-1 combines with J gene TRBJ2-1; tentative D call: TRBD2 (6 bases). Trimming removed 0 bases at V and 0 bases at J, with 16 bases between. The CDR3 loop spans 18 amino acids. CDR1 is SGHRS, CDR2 YFSETQ, per germline. For the CDR3, the DNA is TGCGCCAGCAGCTTGGGATTGGGGGGAACTTACTCCTACAATGAGCAGTTCTTC. It is translated as CASSLGLGGTYSYNEQFF.

The chain employs TRBV4-1 and TRBJ1-1; 11 nucleotides line up with TRBD1. Per germline, CDR1 MGHRA and CDR2 YSYEKL. V lost 2 bases and J lost 5; bases outside the gene matches: 10. This CDR3 contains 17 residues. The CDR3 coding sequence is TGCGCCAGCAGCCAAACCCGGGACAGGGGGACGGGAACTGAAGCTTTCTTT. Encoded protein: CASSQTRDRGTGTEAFF.

The V gene is TRBV20-1, the J gene TRBJ1-6; possible D gene TRBD1, 5 bases. The CDR3 is made up of 11 amino acids. Trimming took off 1 base at V and 10 bases at J, with 5 bases between the two ends. Germline CDR1 reads DFQATT; CDR2 reads SNEGSKA (reference sequence). The CDR3 here is CSARAGSPLHF. The CDR3 DNA follows: TGCAGTGCTAGAGCAGGGTCACCCCTCCACTTT.

V usage is TRBV12-5 and J usage is TRBJ2-1; tentative D call: TRBD2 (7 bases). Germline CDR1 LGHNT, CDR2 FRNRAP. Trimming cost V 5 bases and J 4 bases, with 15 bases left between them. The CDR3 has 15 residues. CDR3 nucleotide sequence: TGTGCTAGTGGTCCGCCGGGGGGCCTTTACAATGAGCAGTTCTTC. It codes for CASGPPGGLYNEQFF.

The chain couples TRBV3-1 (or the pseudogene TRBV3-2) to TRBJ2-1, with 7 bases lining up with TRBD2. The CDR3 spans 14 residues. Trimming took 3 bases from V and 5 from J; bases not matched to a gene: 4. Per germline, CDR1 LGHDT and CDR2 YNNKEL (reference sequence). Here the CDR3 reads CASSQREHNNEQFF. CDR3 DNA sequence: TGTGCCAGCAGCCAGCGGGAGCATAACAATGAGCAGTTCTTC.

This clone was observed a few times. The chain has TRBV6-2 or TRBV6-3 and TRBJ2-7, with D possibly TRBD1 on 8 matching bases. The CDR3 runs to 14 residues. Germline V gene lookup returns CDR1 MNHEY and CDR2 SVGEGT. The V end lost 7 bases, the J end lost 4 bases, and 17 bases lay between the germline ends. In DNA, the CDR3 is TGTGCCAGCACCCCAGGGGGGGACAGGTACGAGCAGTACTTC. Its translation: CASTPGGDRYEQYF.

This chain joins TRBV9 and TRBJ2-7; 7 nucleotides line up with TRBD1. The CDR3 has 14 residues. V dropped 6 bases and J dropped 1; count of bases not matched to a gene: 7. Germline V lookup: CDR1 SGDLS, CDR2 YYNGEE. CDR3 sequence: CASNQQGQSYEQYF. The CDR3 DNA follows: TGTGCCAGCAATCAACAGGGACAGTCCTACGAGCAGTACTTC. The full variable domain, rest sourced from reference TRBV9 and TRBJ2-7, is DSGVTQTPKHLITATGQRVTLRCSPRSGDLSVYWYQQSLDQGLQFLIQYYNGEERAKGNILERFSAQQFPDLHSELNLSSLELGDSALYFCASNQQGQSYEQYFGPGTRLTVT.

The chain employs TRBV18 and TRBJ2-7; D might be TRBD2 (7 bases). CDR3 length: 15 residues. Germline V gene lookup returns CDR1 KGHSH and CDR2 LQKENI. Trimming pared 3 bases from V and 4 bases from J, leaving 16 bases between. The CDR3 region is CASSPGALARYEQYF. The CDR3 bases are TGTGCCAGCTCACCGGGGGCACTAGCGCGGTACGAGCAGTACTTC.

This chain connects TRBV6-6 to TRBJ1-3; 9 nucleotides match TRBD1. The CDR3 is 16 residues long. Germline V lookup: CDR1 MNHNY, CDR2 SVGAGI (reference sequence). Losses at the gene ends were 2 bases for V and 4 bases for J; bases not matched to a gene: 6. CDR3 in amino acids: CASSYRTGANGNTIYF. Here the CDR3 DNA reads TGTGCCAGCAGTTACAGGACAGGGGCAAACGGAAACACCATATATTTT.

The CDR3 region is CASSLVGGGGYTF. The CDR3 coding sequence is TGTGCCAGCAGCTTAGTAGGGGGCGGGGGCTACACCTTC. V usage is TRBV7-2 and J usage is TRBJ1-2; 7 positions match TRBD1. V gave up 1 base and J gave up 8 bases; unmatched junction bases: 4. The CDR3 has 13 residues. The germline V gene encodes CDR1 SGHTA and CDR2 FQGNSA.

The chain couples TRBV4-3 to TRBJ1-6, with D perhaps matching TRBD1 (6 bases). V lost 0 bases and J 6 bases, leaving 18 bases between the germline ends. The CDR3 length is 18 residues. Germline-derived CDR1 and CDR2 are LGHNA and YSLEER. The DNA for the CDR3 is TGCGCCAGCAGCCAAGATCCTGGCAGGGGCAAGGGTAATTCACCCCTCCACTTT. It encodes CASSQDPGRGKGNSPLHF.

The rearrangement joins TRBV5-5 to TRBJ1-1; possible D gene TRBD1, 5 bases. V gave up 0 bases and J gave up 0 bases, with 9 bases separating them. Germline-derived CDR1 and CDR2 are SGHKS and YYEKEE (reference sequence). This CDR3 comprises 15 residues. CDR3 in DNA: TGTGCCAGCAGCTTGGAGGCAGGGTTGAACACTGAAGCTTTCTTT. It yields the protein CASSLEAGLNTEAFF.

CDR3 nucleotide sequence: TGTGCCACCAGTGAAGCAGGGAAGGGATACACCGGGGAGCTGTTTTTT. This translates into CATSEAGKGYTGELFF. This sequence joins TRBV24-1 and TRBJ2-2, with a weak D call TRBD1 (5 bases). V lost 4 bases and J 3 bases, leaving 14 bases between the germline ends. This CDR3 is built from 16 residues. Germline V CDR1 and CDR2: KGHDR, SFDVKD.

This clone has a single count. The rearrangement joins TRBV19 to TRBJ2-2; TRBD1 agrees at 10 bases. The CDR3 runs to 16 residues. The germline V gene has CDR1 LNHDA and CDR2 SQIVND (reference sequence). V gave up 1 base and J gave up 7 bases; unmatched junction bases: 6. CDR3 loop: CASSIGQGAVSGELFF. For the CDR3, the DNA is TGTGCCAGTAGTATAGGACAGGGGGCAGTGAGCGGGGAGCTGTTTTTT.

The chain uses TRBV7-9 and TRBJ1-1, with a weak D call TRBD1 (5 bases). The CDR3 runs to 14 residues. The germline CDR1 and CDR2 sequences are SEHNR and FQNEAQ (reference sequence). V lost 5 bases and J 1 base, leaving 11 bases between the germline ends. CDR3 in DNA: TGTGCCAGCAGCATTCGACAGAAGAACACTGAAGCTTTCTTT. Amino acid sequence: CASSIRQKNTEAFF.

V and J are TRBV6-6 and TRBJ1-5, with D unresolved. The CDR3 covers 13 residues. CDR1 is MNHNY, CDR2 SVGAGI, per germline (reference sequence). Trimming left V 4 bases short and J 8 bases short, with 12 bases between. The CDR3 DNA sequence: TGTGCCAGCAGTTCGGTAGATGTAGAGCCCCAGCATTTT. Amino acids: CASSSVDVEPQHF.

The CDR3 here is CASSIDGQRGGELFF. As DNA, the CDR3 is TGTGCCAGTAGTATAGACGGACAGCGAGGCGGGGAGCTGTTTTTT. The chain couples TRBV19 to TRBJ2-2; perhaps TRBD1 as D (6 bases). The CDR3 is 15 residues long. V lost 0 bases and J lost 7, with 12 bases in between. Germline assignment: CDR1 LNHDA and CDR2 SQIVND (reference sequence).

The rearrangement links TRBV5-1 to TRBJ1-2, with D perhaps TRBD1 (5 bases). Germline V gene data show CDR1 as SGHRS and CDR2 as YFSETQ. V was trimmed by 0 bases and J by 4 bases, leaving 10 bases between them. This CDR3 has 14 residues. CDR3 amino acids: CASSLADSTYGYTF. The CDR3, as DNA: TGCGCCAGCAGCTTGGCCGACAGTACCTATGGCTACACCTTC. The full variable domain, its missing parts supplied by reference TRBV5-1 and TRBJ1-2, is KAGVTQTPRYLIKTRGQQVTLSCSPISGHRSVSWYQQTPGQGLQFLFEYFSETQRNKGNFPGRFSGRQFSNSRSEMNVSTLELGDSALYLCASSLADSTYGYTFGSGTRLTVV.

The chain combines TRBV3-1 (or the pseudogene TRBV3-2) with TRBJ2-5, with 9 bases lining up with TRBD2. The germline V gene has CDR1 LGHDT and CDR2 YNNKEL (reference sequence). The CDR3 covers 14 residues. The ends lost 6 bases at V and 2 bases at J; junction bases unmatched: 4. The CDR3 bases are TGTGCCAGCAGGGTTGGACTAGCGCAAGAGACCCAGTACTTC. This translates into CASRVGLAQETQYF.

This clone was picked up a small number of times. This chain joins TRBV6-2 or TRBV6-3 and TRBJ2-3; 8 nucleotides align to TRBD1. Germline loops: CDR1 MNHEY, CDR2 SVGEGT. With V trimmed by 5 bases and J by 6 bases, 16 bases remained unmatched. The CDR3 totals 17 residues. CDR3 residues: CASSHEQTGVTTDTQYF. In DNA, the CDR3 is TGTGCCAGCAGTCACGAACAGACAGGGGTGACTACGGATACGCAGTATTTT.

The gene calls are TRBV5-1 and TRBJ1-5, with D possibly TRBD1 on 5 matching bases. There are 14 residues in the CDR3. Germline-derived CDR1 and CDR2 are SGHRS and YFSETQ. V dropped 0 bases and J dropped 4 bases, with 8 bases sitting between them. CDR3 nucleotides: TGCGCCAGCAGCTTGGGACAGATGAATCAGCCCCAGCATTTT. This sequence encodes CASSLGQMNQPQHF.

The gene calls are TRBV7-6 and TRBJ1-4, with a weak D call TRBD1 (5 bases). Deletions cut 1 base from V and 7 bases from J, with 22 bases between. In germline, CDR1 is SGHVS, CDR2 FNYEAQ. The CDR3 sequence is 18 residues long. CDR3 loop: CASSLDLVTSGYSEKLFF. The CDR3 DNA reads TGTGCCAGCAGCTTAGACCTGGTAACGTCAGGGTATAGTGAAAAACTGTTTTTT.

The chain couples TRBV27 to TRBJ1-6, with TRBD1 as a possible D gene (6 bases). The germline V gene has CDR1 MNHEY and CDR2 SMNVEV (reference sequence). The CDR3 has 14 amino acids. Trimming cost V 5 bases and J 6 bases, with 11 bases left between them. The CDR3 DNA follows: TGTGCCAGCAGTACCGGGACAACTAATTCACCCCTCCACTTT. Amino acids: CASSTGTTNSPLHF.

This rearrangement joins TRBV28 to TRBJ2-7; D is perhaps TRBD2 (5 bases). The CDR3 runs 13 residues. Germline lookup yields CDR1 MDHEN and CDR2 SYDVKM. V gave up 5 bases and J gave up 3 bases, with 11 bases separating them. The CDR3, as DNA: TGTGCCAGCAGTACCGGGATAAACTACGAGCAGTACTTC. Protein sequence: CASSTGINYEQYF.

The chain couples TRBV6-1 to TRBJ1-3; D might be TRBD1 (5 bases). The V gene lost 3 bases and the J gene lost 4 bases, with 13 bases spanning the gap. This CDR3 has 15 amino acids. Germline V gene sequence: CDR1 MNHNS, CDR2 SASEGT. The CDR3 DNA reads as TGTGCCAGCAGTGACACTTTCAGGGTGGGAAACACCATATATTTT. Encoded protein: CASSDTFRVGNTIYF.

The chain is built from TRBV23-1 and TRBJ1-6, with 7 bases that match TRBD1. TRBV23-1 is designated an ORF whose function remains uncertain. Germline trimming cut 7 bases from V and 10 bases from J; bases unmatched to any gene: 4. This CDR3 is 12 amino acids long. CDR3 nucleotide sequence: TGCGCCAGCATAGACAGGGACTCACCCCTCCACTTT. It yields the protein CASIDRDSPLHF.

The gene calls are TRBV9 and TRBJ2-3, with 11 bases fitting TRBD2. The CDR3 spans 17 residues. Germline V gene data show CDR1 as SGDLS and CDR2 as YYNGEE. Germline trimming cut 4 bases from V and 0 bases from J; bases unmatched to any gene: 7. The CDR3 loop is CASSTQGTSGSTDTQYF. CDR3 DNA sequence: TGTGCCAGCAGCACCCAGGGGACTAGCGGAAGCACAGATACGCAGTATTTT.

This clone was found once. The genes are TRBV7-6 and TRBJ2-7, with D possibly TRBD1 on 5 matching bases. The length of the CDR3 is 15 residues. Trimming removed 5 bases at V and 0 bases at J, with 14 bases between. Germline values: CDR1 SGHVS, CDR2 FNYEAQ. CDR3 amino acids: CASSQARGASYEQYF. Written as DNA, the CDR3 is TGTGCCAGCAGCCAGGCTCGTGGGGCCTCCTACGAGCAGTACTTC.